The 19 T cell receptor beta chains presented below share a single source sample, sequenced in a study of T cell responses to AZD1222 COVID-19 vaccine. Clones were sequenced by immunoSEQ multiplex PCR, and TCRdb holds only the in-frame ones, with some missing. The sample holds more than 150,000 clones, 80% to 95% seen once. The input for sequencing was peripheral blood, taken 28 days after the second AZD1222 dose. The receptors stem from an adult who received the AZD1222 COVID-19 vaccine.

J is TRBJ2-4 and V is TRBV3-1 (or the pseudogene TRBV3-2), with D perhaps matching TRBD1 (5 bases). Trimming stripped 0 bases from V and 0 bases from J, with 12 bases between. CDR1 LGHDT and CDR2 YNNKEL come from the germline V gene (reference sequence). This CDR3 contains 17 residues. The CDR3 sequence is CASSQEFRVLAKNIQYF. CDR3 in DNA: TGTGCCAGCAGCCAAGAGTTCAGGGTTCTAGCCAAAAACATTCAGTACTTC.

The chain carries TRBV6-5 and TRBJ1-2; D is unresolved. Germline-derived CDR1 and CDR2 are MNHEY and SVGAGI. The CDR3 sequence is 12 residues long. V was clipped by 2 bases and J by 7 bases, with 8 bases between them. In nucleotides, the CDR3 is TGTGCCAGCAGTTACCGGAATGGTGGCTACACCTTC. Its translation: CASSYRNGGYTF.

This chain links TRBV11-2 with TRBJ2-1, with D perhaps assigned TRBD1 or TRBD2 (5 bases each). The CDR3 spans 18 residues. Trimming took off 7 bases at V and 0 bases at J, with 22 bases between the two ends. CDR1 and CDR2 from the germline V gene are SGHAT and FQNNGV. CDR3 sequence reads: CASIFYQGRRSSYNEQFF. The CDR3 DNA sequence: TGTGCCAGCATCTTTTACCAGGGACGTCGGAGCTCCTACAATGAGCAGTTCTTC.

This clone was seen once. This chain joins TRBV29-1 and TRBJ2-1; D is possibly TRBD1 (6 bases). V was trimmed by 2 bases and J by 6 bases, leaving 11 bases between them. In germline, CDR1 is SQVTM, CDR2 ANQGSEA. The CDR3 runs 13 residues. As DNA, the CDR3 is TGCAGCGTTGAAATGGGGGCGGGCAATGAGCAGTTCTTC. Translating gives CSVEMGAGNEQFF.

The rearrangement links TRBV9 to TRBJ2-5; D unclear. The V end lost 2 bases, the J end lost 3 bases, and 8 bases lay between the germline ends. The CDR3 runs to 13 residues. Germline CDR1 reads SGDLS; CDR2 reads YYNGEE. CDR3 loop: CASSVREEETQYF. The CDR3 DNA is TGTGCCAGCAGCGTTCGAGAGGAAGAGACCCAGTACTTC.

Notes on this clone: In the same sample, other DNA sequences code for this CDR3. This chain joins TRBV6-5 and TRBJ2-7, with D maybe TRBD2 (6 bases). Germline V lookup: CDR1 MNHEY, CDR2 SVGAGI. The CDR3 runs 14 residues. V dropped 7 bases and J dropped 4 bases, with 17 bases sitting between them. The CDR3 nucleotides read TGTGCCAGCACTAGGGCGGGGCGAACTTACGAGCAGTACTTC. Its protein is CASTRAGRTYEQYF.

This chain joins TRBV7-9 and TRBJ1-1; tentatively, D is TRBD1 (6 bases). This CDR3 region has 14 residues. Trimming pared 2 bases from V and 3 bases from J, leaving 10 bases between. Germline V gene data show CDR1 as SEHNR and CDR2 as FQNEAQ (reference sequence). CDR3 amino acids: CASSLRTVDTEAFF. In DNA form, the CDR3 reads TGTGCCAGCAGCTTACGGACAGTGGACACTGAAGCTTTCTTT.

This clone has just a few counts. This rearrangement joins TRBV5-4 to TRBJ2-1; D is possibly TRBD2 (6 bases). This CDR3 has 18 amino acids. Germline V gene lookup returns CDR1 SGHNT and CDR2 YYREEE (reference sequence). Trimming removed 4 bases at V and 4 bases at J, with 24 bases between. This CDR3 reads CASSPPDRFSGPYNEQFF. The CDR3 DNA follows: TGTGCCAGCAGCCCGCCCGACCGTTTCAGCGGGCCATACAATGAGCAGTTCTTC.

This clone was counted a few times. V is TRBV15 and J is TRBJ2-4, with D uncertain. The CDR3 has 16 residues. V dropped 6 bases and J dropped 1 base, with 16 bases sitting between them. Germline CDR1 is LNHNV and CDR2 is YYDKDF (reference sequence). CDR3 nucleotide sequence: TGTGCCACCAGTACGACCCAAGATGAGGCCAAAAACATTCAGTACTTC. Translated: CATSTTQDEAKNIQYF.

The CDR3 coding sequence is TGCAGCGTTGAGGGCGGGGGCTCAGATACGCAGTATTTT. Its translation: CSVEGGGSDTQYF. V gene TRBV29-1 combines with J gene TRBJ2-3; possibly TRBD2 for D (7 bases). The CDR3 spans 13 residues. Germline CDR1 is SQVTM and CDR2 is ANQGSEA. V gave up 3 bases and J gave up 4 bases, with 11 bases separating them.

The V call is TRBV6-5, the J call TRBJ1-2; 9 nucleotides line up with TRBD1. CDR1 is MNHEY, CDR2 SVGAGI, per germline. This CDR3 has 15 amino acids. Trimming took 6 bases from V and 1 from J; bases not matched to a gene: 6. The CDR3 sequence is CASRGTGIGNYGYTF. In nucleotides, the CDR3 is TGTGCCAGCAGGGGGACAGGGATCGGTAACTATGGCTACACCTTC.

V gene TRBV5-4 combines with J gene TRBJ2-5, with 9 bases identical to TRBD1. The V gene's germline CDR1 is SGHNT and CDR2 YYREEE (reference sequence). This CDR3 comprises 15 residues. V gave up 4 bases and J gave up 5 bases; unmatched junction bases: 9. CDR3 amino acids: CASSALQGARETQYF. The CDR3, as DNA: TGTGCCAGCAGCGCATTACAGGGGGCGCGGGAGACCCAGTACTTC.

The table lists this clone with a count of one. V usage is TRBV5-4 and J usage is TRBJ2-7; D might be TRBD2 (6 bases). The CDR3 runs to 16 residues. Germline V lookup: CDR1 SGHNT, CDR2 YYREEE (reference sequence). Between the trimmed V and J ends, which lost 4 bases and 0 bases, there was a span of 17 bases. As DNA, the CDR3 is TGTGCCAGCAGCCCGGGCGGGACTGGGATCTCCTACGAGCAGTACTTC. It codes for CASSPGGTGISYEQYF.

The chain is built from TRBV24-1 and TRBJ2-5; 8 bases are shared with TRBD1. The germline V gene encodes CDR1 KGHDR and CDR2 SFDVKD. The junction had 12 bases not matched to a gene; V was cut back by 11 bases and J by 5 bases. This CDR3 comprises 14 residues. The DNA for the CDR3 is TGTGCCATCCCGCAGGGGGCCCCTCGGGAGACCCAGTACTTC. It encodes CAIPQGAPRETQYF.

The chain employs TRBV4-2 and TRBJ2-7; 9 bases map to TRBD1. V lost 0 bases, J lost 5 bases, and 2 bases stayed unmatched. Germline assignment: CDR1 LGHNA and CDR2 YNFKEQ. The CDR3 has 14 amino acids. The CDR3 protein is CASSQEDRGHEQYF. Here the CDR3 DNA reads TGTGCCAGCAGCCAAGAGGACAGGGGCCACGAGCAGTACTTC.

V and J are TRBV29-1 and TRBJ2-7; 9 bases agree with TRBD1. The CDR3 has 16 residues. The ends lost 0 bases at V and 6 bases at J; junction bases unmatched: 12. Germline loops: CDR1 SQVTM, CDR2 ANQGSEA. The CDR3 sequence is CSVEDRGGTGSFEQYF. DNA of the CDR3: TGCAGCGTTGAAGATCGGGGCGGGACAGGGTCTTTCGAGCAGTACTTC.

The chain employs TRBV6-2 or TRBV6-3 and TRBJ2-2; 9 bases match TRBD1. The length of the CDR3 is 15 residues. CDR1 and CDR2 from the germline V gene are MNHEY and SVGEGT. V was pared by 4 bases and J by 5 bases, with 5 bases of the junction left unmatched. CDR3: CASSFTGTGTGELFF. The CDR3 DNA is TGTGCCAGCAGTTTTACCGGGACAGGGACCGGGGAGCTGTTTTTT.

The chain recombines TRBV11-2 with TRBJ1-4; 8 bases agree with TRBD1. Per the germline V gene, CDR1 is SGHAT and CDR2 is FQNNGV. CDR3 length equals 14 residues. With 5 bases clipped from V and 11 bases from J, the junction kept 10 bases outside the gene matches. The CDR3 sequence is CASSLPGTGRKLFF. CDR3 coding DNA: TGTGCCAGCAGCCTACCCGGGACAGGAAGGAAACTGTTTTTT. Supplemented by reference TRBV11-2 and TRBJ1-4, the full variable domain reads EAGVAQSPRYKIIEKRQSVAFWCNPISGHATLYWYQQILGQGPKLLIQFQNNGVVDDSQLPKDRFSAERLKGVDSTLKIQPAKLEDSAVYLCASSLPGTGRKLFFGSGTQLSVL.

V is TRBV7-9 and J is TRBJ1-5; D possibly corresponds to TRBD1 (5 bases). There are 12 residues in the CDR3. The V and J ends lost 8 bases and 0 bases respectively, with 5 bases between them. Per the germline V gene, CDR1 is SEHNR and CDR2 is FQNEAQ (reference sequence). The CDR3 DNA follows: TGTGCCAGCGGGGGTAGCAATCAGCCCCAGCATTTT. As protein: CASGGSNQPQHF.